The 5 T cell receptor beta chains presented below share a single source sample, sequenced in a study of T cells in Graves' hyperthyroidism and ophthalmopathy. It was RNA transcripts that yielded the amplified TCR beta CDR3 regions. First-round RT-PCR targeting the TCR CDR3 was performed with the HTBI primer set. MiXCR was run by TCRdb on the multiplex PCR reads, yielding one entry per CDR3 protein. The sample lists 550,000 to 650,000 distinct CDR3 sequences, 12% to 15% seen once, with roughly 14% in the top ten. The sequenced sample was blood. The receptors come from a woman aged 35 to 49 with Graves' hyperthyroidism.

This clonotype turned up a few times. The chain uses TRBV20-1 and TRBJ2-1; 11 bases align to TRBD2. V dropped 1 base and J dropped 7; count of bases not matched to a gene: 3. Germline V gene sequence: CDR1 DFQATT, CDR2 SNEGSKA (reference sequence). This CDR3 has 14 residues. The CDR3 loop reads CSARGTSGFNEQFF. The CDR3 nucleotides read TGCAGTGCTAGAGGGACTAGCGGGTTTAATGAGCAGTTCTTC.

This clonotype was counted between two and nine times. The V gene is TRBV10-3, the J gene TRBJ1-2; no reliable D call. This CDR3 has 13 amino acids. V was cut by 3 bases and J by 8 bases, with 13 bases left in between. CDR1 is ENHRY and CDR2 is SYGVKD in the germline V gene. The CDR3 here is CAISDQVQRGYTF. CDR3 sequence (DNA): TGTGCCATCAGTGATCAGGTACAGAGAGGCTACACCTTC.

This clonotype was seen many times. CDR3 residues: CASSFNSGRLQETQYF. The CDR3 nucleotides are TGTGCCAGCAGTTTCAATAGCGGGAGGCTACAAGAGACCCAGTACTTC. The V gene is TRBV12-3 or TRBV12-4, the J gene TRBJ2-5, with 10 bases fitting TRBD2. The length of the CDR3 is 16 residues. The junction had 6 bases not matched to a gene; V was cut back by 3 bases and J by 2 bases.

This clonotype was seen repeatedly, ten times or more. This chain joins TRBV18 and TRBJ1-1; D is perhaps TRBD1 (5 bases). V lost 0 bases and J 2 bases, leaving 10 bases between the germline ends. CDR3 size: 15 residues. Germline values: CDR1 KGHSH, CDR2 LQKENI. CDR3 bases: TGTGCCAGCTCACCACCGGGGGGTTCTAACACTGAAGCTTTCTTT. This translates into CASSPPGGSNTEAFF.

This clonotype has a handful of counts. The rearrangement links TRBV3-1 to TRBJ1-2; D not certain. Germline V lookup: CDR1 LGHDT, CDR2 YNNKEL (reference sequence). Trimming removed 2 bases from V and 8 bases from J, with 21 bases in between. The CDR3 runs 16 residues. The CDR3 nucleotides are TGTGCCAGCAGCCAATTAAGTGACACTCGATCTCGGGGCTACACCTTC. It encodes CASSQLSDTRSRGYTF.